This T cell receptor beta chain was sequenced for a study of blood T cell repertoires in COVID-19. Original processing notes: Amplifying reference gene primers gave estimates of nucleated cell counts. Method: immunoSEQ multiplex PCR; TCRdb's copy keeps in-frame clones and lacks some. The V and J calls and clone size come from that table; D and trimming were worked out from the DNA. This sample has about 180,000 clones, with approximately 85% found just once. Germline CDR1 SGDLS, CDR2 YYNGEE. This CDR3 region has 16 residues. V lost 0 bases and J 0 bases, leaving 10 bases between the germline ends. The chain links TRBV9 to TRBJ1-5, with D uncertain. This clonotype originated in a woman older than 75 with acute or convalescent COVID-19. Sequencing input: peripheral blood. Written as DNA, the CDR3 is TGTGCCAGCAGCGTAGGGGGAGGGAATAGCAATCAGCCCCAGCATTTT. This sequence encodes CASSVGGGNSNQPQHF.